This TCR beta chain was sequenced in a study of blood T cell repertoires in COVID-19. V lost 6 bases and J lost 2, with 14 bases in between. CDR1 is MGHRA, CDR2 YSYEKL, per germline. The CDR3 runs 15 residues. Here immunoSEQ multiplex PCR was the method, and the copy in TCRdb shows in-frame clones only, minus some. In the table there are about 100,000 clones, roughly 88% of which are singletons. This receptor was obtained from a human donor in a cohort sampled during active COVID-19. V is TRBV4-1 and J is TRBJ2-1, with D unclear. Sequenced material: peripheral blood. CDR3 in amino acids: CASRVENPPYNEQFF. In DNA, the CDR3 is TGCGCCAGCAGGGTCGAGAACCCTCCCTACAATGAGCAGTTCTTC.